This T cell receptor (beta chain) was observed in a study of CD8 T cells in ankylosing spondylitis. Notes on this clonotype: Its cognate antigen is unknown.

Making the TCR beta libraries involved quantitative 5'-RACE with molecular barcodes. TCRdb independently ran MiXCR on the 5' RACE reads; one entry per CDR3 protein. Here the sample spans 150,000 to 200,000 distinct CDR3 sequences, around a sixth being singletons. Study-level findings and limits: Disease-linked clones bore a CD8+ phenotype and were relatively rare in peripheral blood. Seven to nine highly homologous variants formed a TCR beta motif that appeared characteristic of ankylosing spondylitis blood. Significant enrichment of disease-linked clones was reported in matched ankylosing spondylitis synovial fluid.

CDR1 and CDR2 (germline): MGHRA, YSYEKL. This CDR3 has 17 amino acids. V trimming: 3 bases; J trimming: 2 bases; junction bases outside the gene matches: 7. The receptor was derived from a male donor under 30 with ankylosing spondylitis or in good health (not recorded which). Sequenced input: blood, either unsorted or a sorted T cell fraction (not recorded which). The chain links TRBV4-1 to TRBJ2-1; TRBD2 matches at 10 bases. Written as DNA, the CDR3 is TGCGCCAGCAGCCACAATCTTCTAGCGGGAGCCTACAATGAGCAGTTCTTC. Encoded protein: CASSHNLLAGAYNEQFF.